Listed below are T cell receptor beta chains from one sample, sequenced in a study of T cell repertoires in cytomegalovirus infection. These receptors are not linked to any known antigen. Each CDR3 protein is one row after TCRdb ran MiXCR on the reads. The sample lists about 770,000 distinct CDR3 sequences; about 28% were seen once. The sequences come from cultured CD8+ T cells from PBMCs, collected from culture after CMV antigen stimulation. Receptors originate from a human donor in good health (CMV status not recorded). Some clones in this sample may be carry-over from other donors' samples. Both conserved end residues are part of each CDR3. D genes are given only for firm matches. The size of a clone is reported for some rows only, either as once, few or many, or as a class for expanded clones.

v_gene	j_gene	abundance	d_gene	CDR3aa
TRBV28	TRBJ1-2	few	.	CASGTQGNYGYTF
TRBV27	TRBJ1-2	.	TRBD1	CASYGQGEGYGYTF
TRBV5-1	TRBJ2-7	.	TRBD1	CASSRSALVDRVAYEQYF
TRBV7-2	TRBJ2-2	many	.	CASSFQSDKNTGELFF
TRBV29-1	TRBJ2-1	.	.	CSPRGEGGEPFF
TRBV7-8	TRBJ1-6	many	.	CASRPSSYNSPLHF
TRBV19	TRBJ1-5	many	.	CATGGNQPQHF
TRBV4-1	TRBJ2-7	.	.	CASSPSDHSYEQYF
TRBV6-1	TRBJ2-6	few	.	CAGPSLSSGANVLTF
TRBV12-5	TRBJ2-7	.	.	CASGSTGRTYEQYF
TRBV4-1	TRBJ1-1	.	.	CASSLAPANTEAFF
TRBV7-4	TRBJ1-2	few	.	CASSSQTEGSGNYGYTF
TRBV4-1	TRBJ1-1	many	.	CASSHPRKLNTEAFF
TRBV5-8	TRBJ2-1	.	TRBD1	CASSTTKPGQGHLRSSYNEQFF
TRBV5-4	TRBJ1-6	.	.	CASSLGPGAVSNSPLHF
TRBV5-8	TRBJ2-1	.	.	CASSPSGAGRNEQFF
TRBV6-4	TRBJ2-2	.	.	CASSDSPDRNTGELFF
TRBV12-3/TRBV12-4	TRBJ1-6	.	.	CVSRRDKFWTPLHF
TRBV20-1	TRBJ2-5	.	TRBD2	CSARDWGGGGETQYF
TRBV5-1	TRBJ2-1	once	TRBD2	CASSVVITSGDDEQFF
TRBV29-1	TRBJ1-2	.	.	CSVGTDYGYTF
TRBV6-5	TRBJ2-2	.	TRBD1	CASSYSISTGQGVIGELFF
TRBV12-3/TRBV12-4	TRBJ1-3	.	.	CASRLLGSGNTIYF
TRBV20-1	TRBJ1-6	.	TRBD1	CSARGRDRPNSPLHF
TRBV7-8	TRBJ1-5	.	TRBD1	CASSLWDRDYNQPQHF
TRBV25-1	TRBJ1-1	.	.	CASSETGLDTEAFF
TRBV19	TRBJ1-5	.	.	CASSTDRSNQPQHF
TRBV7-2	TRBJ1-1	many	.	CASSQTMNTEAFF
TRBV19	TRBJ2-2	.	.	CASSIATGELFF
TRBV15	TRBJ1-1	few	.	CATSRGGVNTEAFF
TRBV27	TRBJ1-1	.	TRBD1	CASKSGGTEAFF
TRBV12-3/TRBV12-4	TRBJ1-1	.	.	CASTYFGGITEAFF
TRBV27	TRBJ1-1	once	.	CASSLTPNDWEGEAFF
TRBV4-1	TRBJ2-4	.	TRBD2	CASSQDSSTSGGAKNIQYF
TRBV13	TRBJ2-1	.	TRBD2	CASSTVSGGARNEQFF
TRBV12-3/TRBV12-4	TRBJ2-1	many	TRBD2	CASRRKRGASNEQFF
TRBV5-1	TRBJ1-4	.	.	CASSLDGTLATNEKLFF
TRBV6-5	TRBJ1-2	once	TRBD1	CASRADRPTNYGYTF
TRBV7-8	TRBJ1-5	many	TRBD1	CASSLALGDRAGQPQHF
TRBV7-9	TRBJ1-5	.	.	CASSLGGLWAGENQPQHF
TRBV5-6	TRBJ2-1	few	.	CASSRGAYNEQFF
TRBV12-3/TRBV12-4	TRBJ2-5	once	.	CASSPGPWETQYF
TRBV12-5	TRBJ2-1	.	.	CASGLGGNEQFF
TRBV6-2/TRBV6-3	TRBJ1-3	.	TRBD1	CASSYVDRILSGNTIYF
TRBV7-2	TRBJ1-2	.	TRBD1	CASSAWTGTFDGYTF
TRBV5-6	TRBJ1-1	once	.	CASMGGAFDTEAFF